This T cell receptor beta chain is drawn from a study of cytomegalovirus exposure and HLA in healthy donors. Comment on this clone: As yet, its antigen is unknown.

It was with 60 Vbeta and 13 Jbeta primers that the PCR ran. The table came from immunoSEQ multiplex PCR; TCRdb's copy has only in-frame clones and leaves some out. The sample carries approximately 130,000 clones, approximately 80% recorded once. Germline CDR1 is LNHDA and CDR2 is SQIVND (reference sequence). The CDR3 covers 14 residues. Trimming shortened V by 5 bases and J by 5 bases, and 13 bases separated the two germline ends. Study results and limitations: Trimming of TCR beta V- and J-genes showed a link, identified in a later analysis, to a missense DCLRE1C variant. Rates of TCR association differed by HLA locus in a later analysis, with DRB1 highest and HLA-C lowest. Accounts indicate the classifier identified cytomegalovirus status with strong specificity and sensitivity. When presence/absence was analysed, sequencing depth was taken to be roughly uniform across donors.

The chain joins TRBV19 to TRBJ1-5; perhaps TRBD1 as D (6 bases). Input material: PBMCs. This receptor was obtained from a man aged 18 to 29 in good health and CMV-seropositive. CDR3 sequence: CASSPRQDHQPQHF. The CDR3 coding sequence is TGTGCCAGTAGTCCCCGACAGGATCATCAGCCCCAGCATTTT. Full variable domain (rest looked up from reference TRBV19 and TRBJ1-5): DGGITQSPKYLFRKEGQNVTLSCEQNLNHDAMYWYRQDPGQGLRLIYYSQIVNDFQKGDIAEGYSVSREKKESFPLTVTSAQKNPTAFYLCASSPRQDHQPQHFGDGTRLSIL.